These 22 T cell receptor beta chains were all obtained from the same sample, sequenced in a study of blood T cell repertoires in COVID-19. Libraries were prepared by immunoSEQ multiplex PCR; TCRdb keeps only in-frame clonotypes and omits some of them. The data contain over 35,000 clones, 92% of them singletons. Sequencing was carried out using peripheral blood. The receptors were sampled from a man in his fifties or sixties with active COVID-19.

This chain joins TRBV12-3 or TRBV12-4 and TRBJ2-1; 8 bases match TRBD1. The CDR3 has 13 amino acids. J was trimmed by 10 bases and V by 0 bases; bases with no gene match: 2. DNA for the CDR3: TGTGCCAGCAGTTTAGCGCGACAGGGGGAGCAGTTCTTC. Its protein product is CASSLARQGEQFF.

The chain recombines TRBV10-3 with TRBJ2-1; 12 bases agree with TRBD1. This CDR3 has 16 residues. With 6 bases clipped from V and 9 bases from J, the junction kept 12 bases outside the gene matches. Germline V gives CDR1 ENHRY, CDR2 SYGVKD. In DNA, the CDR3 is TGTGCCATCAGCCCGCTCCGGGACAGGGGGCCAGGTGAGCAGTTCTTC. Translated, it gives CAISPLRDRGPGEQFF.

The V call is TRBV19, the J call TRBJ2-3; D uncertain. The CDR3 length is 14 residues. V was shortened by 3 bases and J by 2 bases, with 9 bases between the two germline ends. Germline lookup yields CDR1 LNHDA and CDR2 SQIVND (reference sequence). The CDR3 nucleotides read TGTGCCAGTAGTATTTGGCAGAACACAGATACGCAGTATTTT. Residues: CASSIWQNTDTQYF.

The chain has TRBV7-9 and TRBJ2-7; 9 bases line up with TRBD2. The length of the CDR3 is 15 residues. With 5 bases clipped from V and 7 bases from J, the junction kept 12 bases outside the gene matches. Germline CDR1 is SEHNR and CDR2 is FQNEAQ (reference sequence). For the CDR3, the DNA is TGTGCCAGCAGCCCTCCAGCGGGAGGTTCGAGGGAGCAGTACTTC. Amino acids: CASSPPAGGSREQYF.

The V and J genes are TRBV5-1 and TRBJ2-1; possibly TRBD1 for D (6 bases). Trimming removed 4 bases at V and 6 bases at J, with 20 bases between. Germline V gene sequence: CDR1 SGHRS, CDR2 YFSETQ. The CDR3 covers 16 residues. The CDR3, as DNA: TGCGCCAGCAGCGCCCTTGGACAGAGACACCCCAATGAGCAGTTCTTC. Its translation: CASSALGQRHPNEQFF.

V gene TRBV2 combines with J gene TRBJ1-1, with 7 bases aligning to TRBD1. The CDR3 is 15 amino acids. Trimming removed 4 bases from V and 7 bases from J; junction bases left unmatched: 12. CDR1 is SNHLY and CDR2 is FYNNEI in the germline V gene. CDR3 sequence reads: CASSAVGTAGSEAFF. The CDR3 nucleotides read TGTGCCAGCAGTGCGGTCGGGACAGCCGGGAGTGAAGCTTTCTTT.

This chain uses TRBV6-6 with TRBJ1-2; weak D call: TRBD1 (5 bases). V was shortened by 2 bases and J by 0 bases, with 13 bases between the two germline ends. Per the germline V gene, CDR1 is MNHNY and CDR2 is SVGAGI (reference sequence). The length of the CDR3 is 16 residues. The CDR3 nucleotides are TGTGCCAGCAGTTACGACAGCACCCTCCCTAACTATGGCTACACCTTC. Amino acid sequence: CASSYDSTLPNYGYTF.

V is TRBV7-8 and J is TRBJ2-3; TRBD1 is a possible D gene (6 bases). CDR1 is SGHVS and CDR2 is FQNEAQ in the germline V gene. The CDR3 is 16 amino acids. The ends were cut back, 5 bases at V and 6 bases at J, with 21 bases in the middle. CDR3 in DNA: TGTGCCAGCAGCCTACGACAGGTACAGGCAAGGGATACGCAGTATTTT. Amino acids: CASSLRQVQARDTQYF.

The rearrangement joins TRBV5-1 to TRBJ1-5, with D unclear. Trimming cost V 4 bases and J 7 bases, with 12 bases left between them. Germline V gives CDR1 SGHRS, CDR2 YFSETQ. The CDR3 loop spans 13 amino acids. The chain's CDR3 is CASSAEPGQPQHF. The CDR3 nucleotides are TGCGCCAGCAGCGCGGAACCCGGACAGCCCCAGCATTTT.

The chain employs TRBV28 and TRBJ2-1; D gene unclear. Germline V lookup: CDR1 MDHEN, CDR2 SYDVKM. The CDR3 has 11 amino acids. Trimming left V 8 bases short and J 6 bases short, with 8 bases between. In nucleotides, the CDR3 is TGTGCCAGCGCGCTCGGCAATGAGCAGTTCTTC. This translates into CASALGNEQFF.

The gene calls are TRBV3-1 (or the pseudogene TRBV3-2) and TRBJ2-5, with 7 bases aligning to TRBD2. The CDR3 runs 15 residues. V trimming: 0 bases; J trimming: 4 bases; junction bases outside the gene matches: 5. Germline values: CDR1 LGHDT, CDR2 YNNKEL (reference sequence). CDR3 in DNA: TGTGCCAGCAGCCAAGATACGCGGGAGTCAGAGACCCAGTACTTC. It codes for CASSQDTRESETQYF.

The chain uses TRBV19 and TRBJ2-5; weak D call: TRBD1 (6 bases). CDR3 length: 13 amino acids. Germline V gene sequence: CDR1 LNHDA, CDR2 SQIVND (reference sequence). V lost 8 bases, J lost 1 base, and 11 bases lay in between. As DNA, the CDR3 is TGTGCCAGTGCTCGAGGGGGCCAAGAGACCCAGTACTTC. Translating it yields CASARGGQETQYF.

This clone was detected once. The V gene is TRBV5-1, the J gene TRBJ2-3; maybe TRBD2 (6 bases). V was cut by 7 bases and J by 1 base, with 16 bases left in between. This CDR3 has 15 residues. Per germline, CDR1 SGHRS and CDR2 YFSETQ. Written as DNA, the CDR3 is TGCGCCAGCTCCCTTGGGGGGTTAGGCACAGATACGCAGTATTTT. Protein product: CASSLGGLGTDTQYF.

The chain is built from TRBV6-2 or TRBV6-3 and TRBJ2-1, with TRBD2 identical over 8 bases. The V and J ends lost 6 bases and 2 bases, in that order; junction bases with no gene match: 6. The CDR3 runs 15 residues. The V gene's germline CDR1 is MNHEY and CDR2 SVGEGT. The CDR3 region is CASSLISGTYNEQFF. The CDR3 DNA follows: TGTGCCAGCAGCCTTATTAGCGGGACCTACAATGAGCAGTTCTTC.

The chain recombines TRBV2 with TRBJ2-1; perhaps TRBD2 as D (5 bases). Trimming removed 7 bases from V and 7 bases from J, with 8 bases in between. This CDR3 has 11 amino acids. Germline V lookup: CDR1 SNHLY, CDR2 FYNNEI. This CDR3 reads CASKGSNEQFF. The CDR3, as DNA: TGTGCCAGCAAAGGGAGTAATGAGCAGTTCTTC.

V is TRBV6-1 and J is TRBJ2-7, with 9 bases fitting TRBD2. Germline V gene data show CDR1 as MNHNS and CDR2 as SASEGT. The CDR3 sequence is 15 residues long. V gave up 2 bases and J gave up 4 bases; unmatched junction bases: 6. The CDR3 loop reads CASSEQGGLAYEQYF. CDR3 nucleotide sequence: TGTGCCAGCAGTGAACAGGGGGGACTAGCTTACGAGCAGTACTTC.

The chain links TRBV2 to TRBJ2-1, with 7 bases fitting TRBD1. Losses at the gene ends were 2 bases for V and 0 bases for J; bases not matched to a gene: 7. Germline CDR1 SNHLY, CDR2 FYNNEI. The CDR3 loop spans 17 amino acids. For the CDR3, the DNA is TGTGCCAGCAGTGAATACGGACAGGCGAGCTCCTACAATGAGCAGTTCTTC. It specifies CASSEYGQASSYNEQFF. The full variable domain, with the rest looked up from reference TRBV2 and TRBJ2-1, is EPEVTQTPSHQVTQMGQEVILRCVPISNHLYFYWYRQILGQKVEFLVSFYNNEISEKSEIFDDQFSVERPDGSNFTLKIRSTKLEDSAMYFCASSEYGQASSYNEQFFGPGTRLTVL.

The V call is TRBV5-1, the J call TRBJ2-7; D uncertain. There are 11 residues in the CDR3. The germline CDR1 and CDR2 sequences are SGHRS and YFSETQ. Trimming shortened V by 7 bases and J by 7 bases, and 12 bases separated the two germline ends. CDR3 protein: CASGSQREQYF. The CDR3 DNA follows: TGCGCCAGCGGATCTCAGAGGGAGCAGTACTTC.

The chain couples TRBV11-2 to TRBJ1-2; 11 bases are a match to TRBD1. The CDR3 is made up of 16 amino acids. Germline assignment: CDR1 SGHAT and CDR2 FQNNGV. With 4 bases clipped from V and 4 bases from J, the junction kept 8 bases outside the gene matches. The CDR3 is CASSSFTGTGGYGYTF. The CDR3 region has the DNA TGTGCCAGCAGCTCCTTTACCGGGACAGGGGGCTATGGCTACACCTTC. The whole variable domain, remainder taken from reference TRBV11-2 and TRBJ1-2, is EAGVAQSPRYKIIEKRQSVAFWCNPISGHATLYWYQQILGQGPKLLIQFQNNGVVDDSQLPKDRFSAERLKGVDSTLKIQPAKLEDSAVYLCASSSFTGTGGYGYTFGSGTRLTVV.

V usage is TRBV2 and J usage is TRBJ1-1; D is ambiguous. The germline V and J ends were trimmed by 5 bases and 6 bases, with 10 bases remaining between them. CDR3 length: 12 residues. From germline, CDR1 is SNHLY and CDR2 FYNNEI. The CDR3 is CASSWRASEAFF. CDR3 nucleotides: TGTGCCAGCAGTTGGAGGGCATCTGAAGCTTTCTTT.

This clone was seen more than once but under ten times. The V call is TRBV27, the J call TRBJ2-5; D uncertain. The CDR3 is made up of 14 amino acids. Trimming shortened V by 0 bases and J by 4 bases, and 9 bases separated the two germline ends. Germline values: CDR1 MNHEY, CDR2 SMNVEV (reference sequence). The CDR3 region has the DNA TGTGCCAGCAGTTTATCCTGGGCAGGAGAGACCCAGTACTTC. Amino acids: CASSLSWAGETQYF.

The chain uses TRBV19 and TRBJ2-5, with 9 positions matching TRBD2. The CDR3 covers 15 residues. Germline CDR1 LNHDA, CDR2 SQIVND (reference sequence). With 2 bases clipped from V and 5 bases from J, the junction kept 6 bases outside the gene matches. CDR3 residues: CASSITAGGPETQYF. The CDR3 bases are TGTGCCAGTAGTATAACGGCGGGAGGGCCGGAGACCCAGTACTTC.